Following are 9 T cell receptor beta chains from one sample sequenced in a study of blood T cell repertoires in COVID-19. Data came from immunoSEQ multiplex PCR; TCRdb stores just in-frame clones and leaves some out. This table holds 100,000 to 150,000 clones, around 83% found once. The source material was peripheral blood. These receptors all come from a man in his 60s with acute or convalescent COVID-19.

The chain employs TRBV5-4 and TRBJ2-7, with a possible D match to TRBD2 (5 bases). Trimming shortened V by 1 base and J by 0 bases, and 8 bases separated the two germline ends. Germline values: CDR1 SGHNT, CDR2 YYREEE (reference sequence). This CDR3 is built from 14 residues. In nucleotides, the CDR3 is TGTGCCAGCAGCTTGACGGGGAGCTCCTACGAGCAGTACTTC. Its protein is CASSLTGSSYEQYF.

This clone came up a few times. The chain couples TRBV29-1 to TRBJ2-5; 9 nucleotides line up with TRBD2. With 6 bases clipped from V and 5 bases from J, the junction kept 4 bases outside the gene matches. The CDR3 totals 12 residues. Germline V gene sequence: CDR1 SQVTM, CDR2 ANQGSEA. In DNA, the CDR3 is TGCAGCGTCTTAGCGGGAGACGAGACCCAGTACTTC. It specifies CSVLAGDETQYF.

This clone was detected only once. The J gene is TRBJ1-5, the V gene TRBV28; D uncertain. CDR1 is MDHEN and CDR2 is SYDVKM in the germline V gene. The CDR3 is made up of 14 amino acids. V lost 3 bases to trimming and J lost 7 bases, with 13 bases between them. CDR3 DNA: TGTGCCAGCAGTTTGGATGTTTCGAGGCAGCCCCAGCATTTT. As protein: CASSLDVSRQPQHF.

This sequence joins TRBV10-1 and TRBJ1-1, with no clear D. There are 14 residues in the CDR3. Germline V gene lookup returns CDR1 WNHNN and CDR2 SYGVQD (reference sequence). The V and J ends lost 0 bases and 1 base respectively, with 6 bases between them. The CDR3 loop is CASSESWQNTEAFF. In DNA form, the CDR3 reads TGCGCCAGCAGTGAGTCTTGGCAGAACACTGAAGCTTTCTTT.

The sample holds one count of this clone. As DNA, the CDR3 is TGTGCCAGCAGTTTCCTTTCTGCAGGGGGCTCAGATACGCAGTATTTT. Its protein product is CASSFLSAGGSDTQYF. The J gene is TRBJ2-3, the V gene TRBV6-5, with TRBD1 matching over 8 bases. This CDR3 region has 16 residues. Germline V gives CDR1 MNHEY, CDR2 SVGAGI. After removal of 4 bases from V and 4 bases from J, the junction contained 10 bases not matched to a gene.

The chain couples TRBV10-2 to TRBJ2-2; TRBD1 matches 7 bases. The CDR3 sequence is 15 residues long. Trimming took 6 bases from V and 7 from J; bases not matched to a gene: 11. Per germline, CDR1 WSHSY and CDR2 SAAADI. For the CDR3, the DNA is TGCGCCAGCAGCCTTGACAGGGTCCTTGGCGGGGAGCTGTTTTTT. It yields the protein CASSLDRVLGGELFF.

The CDR3 DNA reads TGTGCCAGTAGTCCCCCGGTAGGGTTAGAGGGGGAAGAGACCCAGTACTTC. Translation: CASSPPVGLEGEETQYF. This sequence joins TRBV19 and TRBJ2-5, with D tentatively TRBD1 (6 bases). The germline V gene encodes CDR1 LNHDA and CDR2 SQIVND (reference sequence). V lost 5 bases and J lost 3, with 22 bases in between. The CDR3 consists of 17 residues.

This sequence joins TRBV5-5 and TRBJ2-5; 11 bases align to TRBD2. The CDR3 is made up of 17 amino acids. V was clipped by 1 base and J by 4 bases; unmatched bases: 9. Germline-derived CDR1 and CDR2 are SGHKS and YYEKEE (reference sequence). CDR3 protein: CASSLRLAGGVSETQYF. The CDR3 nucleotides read TGTGCCAGCAGCTTGAGGCTAGCGGGAGGAGTGTCAGAGACCCAGTACTTC.

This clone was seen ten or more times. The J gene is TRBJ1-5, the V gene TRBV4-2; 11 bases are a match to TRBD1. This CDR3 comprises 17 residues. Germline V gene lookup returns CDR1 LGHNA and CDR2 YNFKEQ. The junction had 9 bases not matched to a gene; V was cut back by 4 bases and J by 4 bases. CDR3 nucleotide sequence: TGTGCCAGCAGCCCACAACGGGACAGGGGGGGGAATCAGCCCCAGCATTTT. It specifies CASSPQRDRGGNQPQHF.